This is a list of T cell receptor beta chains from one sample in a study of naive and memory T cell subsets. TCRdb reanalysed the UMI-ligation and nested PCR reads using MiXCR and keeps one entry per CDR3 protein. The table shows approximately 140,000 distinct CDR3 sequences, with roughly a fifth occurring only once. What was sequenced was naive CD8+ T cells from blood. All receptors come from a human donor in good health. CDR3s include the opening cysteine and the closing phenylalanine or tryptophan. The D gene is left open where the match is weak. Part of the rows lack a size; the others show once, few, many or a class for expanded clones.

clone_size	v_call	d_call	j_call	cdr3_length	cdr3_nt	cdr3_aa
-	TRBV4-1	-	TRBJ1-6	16	TGCGCCAGCAGCTCGTTTTTTCGGGAAGGGGATTCACCCCTCCACTTT	CASSSFFREGDSPLHF
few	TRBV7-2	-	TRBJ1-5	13	TGTGCCAGCAGCGCCCGACAAAATCAGCCCCAGCATTTT	CASSARQNQPQHF
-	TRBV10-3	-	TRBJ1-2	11	TGTGCCATCAGTCTAGGATCTGGCTACACCTTC	CAISLGSGYTF
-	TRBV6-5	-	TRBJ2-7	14	TGTGCCAGCAGTTACGCGGGACCCACCTACGAGCAGTACTTC	CASSYAGPTYEQYF
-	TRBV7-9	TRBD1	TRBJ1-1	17	TGTGCCAGCAGGGGGCCGGGACAGGATGATGACAACACTGAAGCTTTCTTT	CASRGPGQDDDNTEAFF
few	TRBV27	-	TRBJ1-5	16	TGTGCCAGCAGTCCCCTAGGCAGGATAGCTCGTCAGCCCCAGCATTTT	CASSPLGRIARQPQHF
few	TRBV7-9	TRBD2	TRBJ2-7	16	TGTGCCAGCAGCTTAGCGAACTTCGGACTAGCAGGCGAGCAGTACTTC	CASSLANFGLAGEQYF
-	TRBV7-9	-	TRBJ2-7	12	TGTGCCATTCCGGGGCCTGTCGGAGAGCAGTACTTC	CAIPGPVGEQYF
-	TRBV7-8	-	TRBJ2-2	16	TGTGCCAGCCCCAGGACTCCGTTCGCGAACACCGGGGAGCTGTTTTTT	CASPRTPFANTGELFF
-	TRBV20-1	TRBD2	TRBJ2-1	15	TGCAGTGCTAGAGATTTACTAGCGGGTTTCAATGAGCAGTTCTTC	CSARDLLAGFNEQFF
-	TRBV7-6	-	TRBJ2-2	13	TGTGCCAGCAGCCCGCGAGTTACCGGGGAGCTGTTTTTT	CASSPRVTGELFF
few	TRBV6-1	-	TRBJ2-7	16	TGTGCCAGCAGCGGTCTGATCCAGGGGCCCCCCTACGAGCAGTACTTC	CASSGLIQGPPYEQYF
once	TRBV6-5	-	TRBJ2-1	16	TGTGCCAGCAGTCCTGGACTCGTCCAAACTTACAATGAGCAGTTCTTC	CASSPGLVQTYNEQFF
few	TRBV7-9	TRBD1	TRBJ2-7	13	TGTGCCAGCAGCTTAGGGACAGGGGACGAGCAGTACTTC	CASSLGTGDEQYF
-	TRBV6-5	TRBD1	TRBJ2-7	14	TGTGCCAGCAGTTACGGGACAGGGGACGACGAGCAGTACTTC	CASSYGTGDDEQYF
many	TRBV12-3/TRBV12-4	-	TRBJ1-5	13	TGTGCCAGCAGTTTTGTAGGTAATCAGCCCCAGCATTTT	CASSFVGNQPQHF
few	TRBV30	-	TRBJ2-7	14	TGTGCCTGGATCCCCGTTGGGGGGCCCTACGAGCAGTACTTC	CAWIPVGGPYEQYF
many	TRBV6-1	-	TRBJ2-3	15	TGTGCCAGCAGTGAAGAAATAGGGGTAACGGGTACGCAGTATTTT	CASSEEIGVTGTQYF
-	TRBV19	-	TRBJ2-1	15	TGTGCCAGTAGTATTGCGGCGAGCTCCTACAATGAGCAGTTCTTC	CASSIAASSYNEQFF
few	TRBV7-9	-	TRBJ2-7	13	TGTGCCAGCAGCTTAGGGAACCCGTCCGAGCAGTACTTC	CASSLGNPSEQYF
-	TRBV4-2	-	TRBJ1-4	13	TGTGCCAGCAGGGCGGTTGTTAATGAAAAACTGTTTTTT	CASRAVVNEKLFF
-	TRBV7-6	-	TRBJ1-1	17	TGTGCCAGCAGCTTAGAAGCAACGACTCTCCCCGGCGCTGAAGCTTTCTTT	CASSLEATTLPGAEAFF
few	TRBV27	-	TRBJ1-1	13	TGTGCCAGCAGTTTATCCCCCGGGCCGGAAGCTTTCTTT	CASSLSPGPEAFF
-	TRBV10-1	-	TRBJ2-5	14	TGCGCCAGCAGTGAGTCCAGCGGACAAGAGACCCAGTACTTC	CASSESSGQETQYF
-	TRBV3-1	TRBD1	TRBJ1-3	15	TGTGCCAGCAGCCTCGGGACAGGGACTGGAAACACCATATATTTT	CASSLGTGTGNTIYF
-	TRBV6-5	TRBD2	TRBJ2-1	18	TGTGCCAGCAGTTACACTACCCCGGGACTAGCGCCATACAATGAGCAGTTCTTC	CASSYTTPGLAPYNEQFF
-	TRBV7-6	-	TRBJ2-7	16	TGTGCCAGCAGCTTAGATGTTGGAGGCAACTCCTACGAGCAGTACTTC	CASSLDVGGNSYEQYF
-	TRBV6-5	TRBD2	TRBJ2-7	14	TGTGCCAGCAGTCCGGGACTAGCTTTGGGTGAGCAGTACTTC	CASSPGLALGEQYF
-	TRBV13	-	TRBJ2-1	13	TGTGCCAGCAGCTTTCTCGGTAACAATGAGCAGTTCTTC	CASSFLGNNEQFF
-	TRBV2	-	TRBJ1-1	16	TGTGCCAGCAGTGGGGGAGGTTGGGAGGGTGGCACTGAAGCTTTCTTT	CASSGGGWEGGTEAFF
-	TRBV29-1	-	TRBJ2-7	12	TGCAGCGTCCGGACGCCAACCTACGAGCAGTACTTC	CSVRTPTYEQYF
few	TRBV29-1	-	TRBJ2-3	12	TGCAGCGTTCGGAAGGGCCCAGATACGCAGTATTTT	CSVRKGPDTQYF
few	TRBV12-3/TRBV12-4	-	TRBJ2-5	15	TGTGCCAGCAGTTTAGAGTGGGGTCCGCAAGAGACCCAGTACTTC	CASSLEWGPQETQYF
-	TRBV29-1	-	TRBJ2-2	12	TGCAGCGTTGAGGGGGGCACCGGGGAGCTGTTTTTT	CSVEGGTGELFF
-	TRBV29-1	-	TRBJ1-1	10	TGCAGCGTTGAAGATCTTGGGGCTTTCTTT	CSVEDLGAFF
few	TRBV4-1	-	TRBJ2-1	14	TGCGCCAGCAGCCAAGTGGCAAGGGTGGAGGAGCAGTTCTTC	CASSQVARVEEQFF
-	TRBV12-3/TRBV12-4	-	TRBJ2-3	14	TGTGCCAGCAGTTACGGACCCGGCACAGATACGCAGTATTTT	CASSYGPGTDTQYF
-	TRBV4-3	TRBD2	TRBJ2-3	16	TGCGCCAGCAGCCAAGGGCTAGCGGGAGCCACAGATACGCAGTATTTT	CASSQGLAGATDTQYF
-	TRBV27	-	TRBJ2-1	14	TGTGCCAGCAGTCTTAGTACTATCCCCGTTGAGCAGTTCTTC	CASSLSTIPVEQFF
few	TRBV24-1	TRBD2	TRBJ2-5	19	TGTGCCACCAGTGATTTTAGGACTAGCGGGAGGATGGCGGAAGAGACCCAGTACTTC	CATSDFRTSGRMAEETQYF
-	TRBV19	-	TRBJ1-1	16	TGTGCCAGTAGTACCAGGGGCAGGGCGAGGAACACTGAAGCTTTCTTT	CASSTRGRARNTEAFF
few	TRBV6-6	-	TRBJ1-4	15	TGTGCCAGCAGTTCCCAGGTTGACGTAGATGAAAAACTGTTTTTT	CASSSQVDVDEKLFF
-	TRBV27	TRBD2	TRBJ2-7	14	TGTGCCAGCAGTTTATCTAGCGGGGTCTACGAGCAGTACTTC	CASSLSSGVYEQYF
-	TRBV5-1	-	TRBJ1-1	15	TGCGCCAGCAGCTTGGCCGAGTTGGGTTATACTGAAGCTTTCTTT	CASSLAELGYTEAFF
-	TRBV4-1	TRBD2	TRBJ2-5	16	TGCGCCAGCAGCCAAGATGGGGCGGGAGGGGAAGAGACCCAGTACTTC	CASSQDGAGGEETQYF
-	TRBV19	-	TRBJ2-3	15	TGTGCCAGTAGTCCCGAGAGTCGGAGCACAGATACGCAGTATTTT	CASSPESRSTDTQYF
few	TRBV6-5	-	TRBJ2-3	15	TGTGCCAGCAGTCTCGGGGGTGCGGGCACAGATACGCAGTATTTT	CASSLGGAGTDTQYF
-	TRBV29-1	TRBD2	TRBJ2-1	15	TGCAGCGTTGAACCTAGCGGGAGGGCCGACAATGAGCAGTTCTTC	CSVEPSGRADNEQFF
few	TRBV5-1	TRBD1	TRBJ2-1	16	TGCGCCAGCAGCCTGGGACAGGGTAGAGCCTACAATGAGCAGTTCTTC	CASSLGQGRAYNEQFF
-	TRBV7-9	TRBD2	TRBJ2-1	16	TGTGCCAGCAGCTCCCTACTGCGGGAGGGCCAGGGTGAGCAGTTCTTC	CASSSLLREGQGEQFF
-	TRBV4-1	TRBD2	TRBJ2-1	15	TGCGCCAGCAGCCCTACTAGCGGGAGCACCCATGAGCAGTTCTTC	CASSPTSGSTHEQFF
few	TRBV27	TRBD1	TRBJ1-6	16	TGTGCCAGCAGTTTAAGGACAGGCCGGTGGAATTCACCCCTCCACTTT	CASSLRTGRWNSPLHF
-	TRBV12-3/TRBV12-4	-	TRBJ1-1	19	TGTGCCAGCAGTTTTGACATCGAAGGGACTCTTAACGGGAACACTGAAGCTTTCTTT	CASSFDIEGTLNGNTEAFF
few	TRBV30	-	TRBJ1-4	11	TGTGCCTGGAGTTGGGCCGAAAAACTGTTTTTT	CAWSWAEKLFF
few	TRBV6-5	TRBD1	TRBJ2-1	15	TGTGCCAGCAGTACACGGACAGGGTCCTACAATGAGCAGTTCTTC	CASSTRTGSYNEQFF
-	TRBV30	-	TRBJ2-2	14	TGTGCCTCCGAGGGCCTACTAGCTACCGGGGAGCTGTTTTTT	CASEGLLATGELFF
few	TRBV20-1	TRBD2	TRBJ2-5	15	TGCAGTGCTAGCCCTAGCGGGAGGGCCCAAGAGACCCAGTACTTC	CSASPSGRAQETQYF
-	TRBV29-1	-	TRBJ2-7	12	TGCAGCGCGACAGGTAATGTCTACGAGCAGTACTTC	CSATGNVYEQYF
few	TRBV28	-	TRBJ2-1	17	TGTGCCAGCAGTTTAGGGCACAGGGACTACGGATCAGATGAGCAGTTCTTC	CASSLGHRDYGSDEQFF